This T cell receptor (beta chain) stems from a study of blood T cell repertoires in COVID-19. Study-level background: COVID-19 samples, acute and convalescent, were from the United States, Italy and Spain. Nucleic acid was either cDNA or gDNA, and it came from T cells, B-cell-depleted T cells, or PBMCs.

This clone qualifies as medium-sized. This CDR3 has 15 amino acids. V was clipped by 4 bases and J by 5 bases; unmatched bases: 8. CDR1 SGHTA and CDR2 FQGNSA come from the germline V gene. Sequencing was performed with immunoSEQ multiplex PCR; in TCRdb, only in-frame clones are kept and a portion is missing. The data contain 150,000 or so clones, 70% to 90% of them seen just once; the ten biggest clones take up roughly 0.53%. The rearrangement links TRBV7-2 to TRBJ2-1; TRBD1 matches at 7 bases. The material sequenced was peripheral blood. The TCR sequence derives from a man aged 60 to 75 with COVID-19, enrolled during active disease. Here the CDR3 reads CASSSPGQRHNEQFF. DNA for the CDR3: TGTGCCAGCAGCTCCCCGGGACAGCGACACAATGAGCAGTTCTTC.